Below are 17 T cell receptor delta chains sequenced from a single sample in a study of γδ T cells in repeated Plasmodium falciparum infection. TCRdb made new clone calls on the multiplex PCR reads using CATT. The sample carries around 82,000 delta-chain clones, 1.4% recorded once. Vgamma9/Vdelta2+ and Vdelta2-negative gammadelta T cells were flow-sorted from PBMC for bulk sequencing. The sequencing input was gamma-delta T cells from blood. These receptors were taken from a pool of human donors (malaria-infected and uninfected, not separated).

A word on this clone: It differs at one base from a far larger clone, so likely a read error. Other DNA variants within this sample encode the same CDR3. The rearrangement uses TRDV2 and TRDJ3, with 10 bases matching TRDD3. The J gene, absent from TCRdb, was called here by matching the DNA to germline. The V gene end was trimmed by 0 bases and the J gene end by 2 bases; junction bases not matched to a gene: 6. Germline V gene lookup returns CDR1 GEAIGNYY and CDR2 EKD. CDR3 length: 19 amino acids. CDR3 DNA sequence: TGTGCCTGTGACACCAGTACCGGGGGATACGCCTGGGACACCCGACAGATGTTTTTC. This codes for CACDTSTGGYAWDTRQMFF.

This clone was seen ten or more times. The rearrangement joins TRDV1 to TRDJ1; 7 bases line up with TRDD3. The J gene was missing in TCRdb and was found by matching the end of the DNA to germline. Germline loops: CDR1 TSWWSYY, CDR2 QGS. The CDR3 consists of 18 residues. Trimming cost V 4 bases and J 2 bases; bases outside gene matches: 16. CDR3 protein: CALGAKLRHWGTTDKLIF. The CDR3 nucleotides read TGTGCTCTTGGGGCCAAACTACGCCACTGGGGAACTACCGATAAACTCATCTTT.

At least ten counts were recorded for this clone. A far larger clone is one base from this, pointing to a likely read error. Other DNA sequences in the sample encode the same CDR3. The chain has TRDV2 and TRDJ2; TRDD3 matches 7 bases. Because TCRdb records no J gene, it was assigned here through a match of the DNA to germline. This CDR3 is 17 amino acids long. Germline V gene data show CDR1 as GEAIGNYY and CDR2 as EKD. The CDR3 here is CACDTVGGSALTAQLFF. The CDR3 nucleotides read TGCGCCTGTGACACCGTAGGGGGATCTGCTTTGACAGCACAACTCTTCTTT.

This clone was detected many times. This chain connects TRDV1 to TRDJ1; 11 positions match TRDD3. After removal of 0 bases from V and 7 bases from J, the junction contained 13 bases not matched to a gene. CDR1 TSWWSYY and CDR2 QGS come from the germline V gene. The CDR3 loop spans 18 amino acids. This chain's CDR3 is CALGELRIWGIQVGKLIF. CDR3 sequence (DNA): TGTGCTCTTGGGGAACTTAGAATCTGGGGGATACAAGTAGGTAAACTCATCTTT.

This clone has more than one count but fewer than ten. The TCRdb record carries a much larger clone's protein, which differs from this DNA's translation at residue 9; a read error is the likely cause, and the protein listed here is the DNA translation. V and J are TRDV2 and TRDJ1; D unclear. The J gene, missing from TCRdb, was assigned here through DNA to germline matching. Germline V gives CDR1 GEAIGNYY, CDR2 EKD. The CDR3 runs to 15 residues. V was pared by 3 bases and J by 7 bases, with 20 bases between. This CDR3 reads CACDPLQRLHGKLIF. The CDR3, as DNA: TGTGCCTGTGACCCCTTACAACGTCTGCACGGTAAACTCATCTTT.

In its sample, this clone was seen many times. Additional DNA sequences in this sample encode the identical CDR3. The rearrangement links TRDV1 to TRDJ1; 10 nucleotides agree with TRDD3. The V and J ends lost 1 base and 2 bases, in that order; junction bases with no gene match: 22. This CDR3 has 22 residues. Per germline, CDR1 TSWWSYY and CDR2 QGS. The CDR3 coding sequence is TGTGCTCTTGGGGAACCCCCTTCGGGGGGGGATACGCGTGGACGAGGGACCGATAAACTCATCTTT. As protein: CALGEPPSGGDTRGRGTDKLIF.

This clone was seen only a few times. The translation of this DNA and the TCRdb protein of a much larger clone differ at residue 6, probably owing to a read error; the protein shown here is translated from the DNA. The chain couples TRDV1 to TRDJ1; 13 bases fit TRDD3. No J segment appears in TCRdb, so it was assigned here by matching the sequence to germline. The CDR3 spans 23 residues. Germline lookup yields CDR1 TSWWSYY and CDR2 QGS. V trimming: 1 base; J trimming: 0 bases; junction bases outside the gene matches: 20. The CDR3 here is CALGERVRYTNWGIRPYTDKLIF. The CDR3 coding sequence is TGTGCTCTTGGGGAACGGGTGCGGTACACCAACTGGGGGATACGCCCGTACACCGATAAACTCATCTTT.

Points on this clone: The protein that TCRdb holds for this DNA derives from a much larger clone and differs from the translated DNA at residue 3, which likely indicates a read error; the protein shown here is translated from the DNA. The chain carries TRDV2 and TRDJ1; 12 nucleotides match TRDD3. As TCRdb names no J gene, one was assigned here on the basis of a DNA match to germline. The CDR3 sequence is 22 residues long. Germline V gene data show CDR1 as GEAIGNYY and CDR2 as EKD. The CDR3 region is CARDTVPVIVLGDTLYTDKLIF. DNA of the CDR3: TGTGCCCGTGACACCGTGCCCGTGATTGTACTGGGGGATACTCTGTACACCGATAAACTCATCTTT.

For this clone: TCRdb assigns this DNA the protein of a much larger clone, which departs from its translation at residue 18; this likely reflects a read error, and the protein shown comes from translating the DNA. The gene calls are TRDV2 and TRDJ1; 8 nucleotides line up with TRDD3. TCRdb leaves out the J gene; it was filled in here by matching the DNA to germline. CDR1 is GEAIGNYY, CDR2 EKD, per germline. The CDR3 has 22 amino acids. Trimming removed 0 bases from V and 6 bases from J; junction bases left unmatched: 29. CDR3 sequence (DNA): TGTGCCTGTGACACCGAGAGAGTACACTCCCGGGGATGGGGGATGTTGGCCAATAAACTCATCTTT. This gives the protein CACDTERVHSRGWGMLANKLIF.

In this sample, this clone turned up many times. The CDR3 DNA is TGTGCTCTTGGGCTGCGGCCTTCCGGACCATATTGGGGGATAGGTCGCACCGATAAACTCATCTTT. Translating it yields CALGLRPSGPYWGIGRTDKLIF. This chain uses TRDV1 with TRDJ1, with 9 positions matching TRDD3. The germline V gene encodes CDR1 TSWWSYY and CDR2 QGS. J was trimmed by 1 base and V by 5 bases; bases with no gene match: 26. This CDR3 spans 22 amino acids.

This clone came up many times. The chain couples TRDV1 to TRDJ1; a possible D gene is TRDD2 (5 bases). The CDR3 runs 16 residues. Germline assignment: CDR1 TSWWSYY and CDR2 QGS. V was clipped by 3 bases and J by 1 base, with 15 bases between them. In DNA, the CDR3 is TGTGCTCTTGGGGAGCCTTCTCCACCTTTCACCGATAAACTCATCTTT. Encoded protein: CALGEPSPPFTDKLIF.

Only a few counts were recorded for this clone. This DNA's translation and the protein TCRdb lists, from a much larger clone, do not match at residue 3, likely due to a read error; the protein shown is translated from the DNA. This sequence joins TRDV1 and TRDJ1, with 12 nucleotides matching TRDD3. TCRdb records no J gene; here it was assigned by comparing the DNA to germline. The CDR3 extends over 25 amino acids. Germline V gene lookup returns CDR1 TSWWSYY and CDR2 QGS. Here the CDR3 reads CAPGELVRSATFPLTGGYKTDKLIF. As DNA, the CDR3 is TGTGCTCCTGGGGAACTCGTGCGTTCGGCCACGTTCCCACTTACTGGGGGATACAAAACCGATAAACTCATCTTT.

This rearrangement joins TRDV2 to TRDJ1; TRDD3 matches 8 bases. The J gene was missing in TCRdb and was found by matching the end of the DNA to germline. Per the germline V gene, CDR1 is GEAIGNYY and CDR2 is EKD. Trimming at V came to 2 bases and at J to 0 bases, leaving 10 bases not matched to a gene. This CDR3 has 17 amino acids. The CDR3 protein is CACDKLGAHSYTDKLIF. CDR3 bases: TGTGCCTGTGACAAACTGGGGGCACATTCTTACACCGATAAACTCATCTTT.

This clone occurred a few times. A far larger clone is just one base off, so this is likely a read error. This sample includes further DNA sequences coding for the same CDR3. This chain uses TRDV1 with TRDJ1; unclear D gene. There are 15 residues in the CDR3. Germline CDR1 TSWWSYY, CDR2 QGS. The CDR3 DNA is TGCGCTCTTGGTCGCGCCGGCCCGTACACCGATAAACTCATCTTT. It translates to CALGRAGPYTDKLIF.

This clone was counted between two and nine times. TCRdb's entry gives the protein of a much larger clone, which mismatches this DNA's translation at residue 14, likely from a read error; the protein reported here is translated from the DNA. The chain links TRDV2 to TRDJ1, with 9 bases matching TRDD3. Per the germline V gene, CDR1 is GEAIGNYY and CDR2 is EKD. The CDR3 sequence is 15 residues long. CDR3 in DNA: TGTGCCTGTGACATACTGGGGGAAGGTAGCGATAAACTCACCTTT. This translates into CACDILGEGSDKLTF.

This clone was seen at least ten times. Different DNA sequences within this sample yield the same CDR3. The rearrangement links TRDV1 to TRDJ1, with D perhaps TRDD3 (6 bases). V shed 1 base and J shed 0 bases, with 15 bases lying between them. The CDR3 covers 17 residues. Germline loops: CDR1 TSWWSYY, CDR2 QGS. The CDR3: CALGERWGPKYTDKLIF. CDR3 DNA sequence: TGTGCTCTTGGGGAACGTTGGGGGCCGAAATACACCGATAAACTCATCTTT.

Turning to this clone: TCRdb attributes to this sequence the protein of a much larger clone, which differs from the DNA translation at residue 6; a read error is likely, and the protein displayed is translated from the DNA. This chain links TRDV2 with TRDJ3; 10 nucleotides align to TRDD3. The J gene is not listed in TCRdb, so it was assigned here from a DNA match to germline. V shed 0 bases, J shed 0 bases, and the junction held 4 bases outside the gene matches. The CDR3 sequence is 19 residues long. Germline-derived CDR1 and CDR2 are GEAIGNYY and EKD. DNA of the CDR3: TGTGCCTGTGACACCATACTGGGGGATTTCTCCTGGGACACCCGACAGATGTTTTTC. Encoded protein: CACDTILGDFSWDTRQMFF.